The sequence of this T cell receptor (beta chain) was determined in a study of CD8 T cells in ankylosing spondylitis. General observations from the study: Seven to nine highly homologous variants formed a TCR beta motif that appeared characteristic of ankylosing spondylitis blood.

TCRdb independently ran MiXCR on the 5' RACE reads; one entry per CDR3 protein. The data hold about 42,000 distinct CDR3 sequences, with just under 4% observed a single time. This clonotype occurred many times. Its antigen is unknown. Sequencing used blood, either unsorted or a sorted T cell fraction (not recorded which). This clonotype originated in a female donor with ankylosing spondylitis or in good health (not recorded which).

The CDR3 loop reads CASSVLAFGQNKAFF. CDR3 in DNA: TGTGCCAGCAGCGTCTTGGCCTTCGGACAAAACAAAGCTTTCTTT. The rearrangement links TRBV9 to TRBJ1-1, with D possibly being TRBD1 (5 bases). CDR1 is SGDLS and CDR2 is YYNGEE in the germline V gene. CDR3 length: 15 residues. Trimming took 2 bases from V and 9 from J, leaving 20 bases between them.